The source of this TCR beta chain is a study of identical twins. Notes on the study in general: Conclusions relied on cross-sectional statistical analysis, not following the same donors.

After removal of 2 bases from V and 2 bases from J, the junction contained 15 bases not matched to a gene. CDR3 length: 19 amino acids. Germline CDR1 reads SGHVS; CDR2 reads FQNEAQ. This clonotype was counted at least ten times. Antigen specificity is unknown. Via MiXCR, TCRdb re-called the 5' RACE reads, giving one row per CDR3 protein. In the table there are hundreds of thousands of distinct CDR3 sequences, about 7% of which are singletons. This sample was also put to use in a study of yellow fever vaccine responses in identical twins.

The chain recombines TRBV7-8 with TRBJ2-1; 7 positions match TRBD2. Sequencing used memory (CD45RO+) T cells sorted from blood. The clonotype comes from a woman between 18 and 29 years old in good health. CDR3 coding DNA: TGTGCCAGCAGCTTAAAGTTCGGGAGGCTGGGAGAAACCTACAATGAGCAGTTCTTC. Translated: CASSLKFGRLGETYNEQFF.